This is a list of T cell receptor beta chains from one sample in a study of graft-versus-host responses after intestinal transplantation. Profiled with immunoSEQ multiplex PCR; TCRdb holds only in-frame clones, not every one. This table has over 5,000 clones, 69% appearing once. Here the sequenced sample was ileum tissue, taken almost 310 days after intestinal transplant. The receptors here all came from a human patient who received an intestinal transplant, so some T cells may come from the graft donor. Each CDR3 is given with its conserved first and last residue. D genes are given only for firm matches. Where a row states a size, it is once, few, many or the class of an expanded clone; other rows omit it.

>once|TRBV4-3|.|TRBJ2-3
CASSDTLGGGTDTQYF
TGCGCCAGCAGCGATACATTAGGGGGTGGCACAGATACGCAGTATTTT
>.|TRBV28|.|TRBJ1-2
CASSPSRGGGGYTF
TGTGCCAGCAGCCCGTCAAGAGGGGGGGGTGGCTACACCTTC
>.|TRBV30|.|TRBJ1-2
CAWSVGGYGYTF
TGTGCCTGGAGTGTAGGGGGCTATGGCTACACCTTC
>few|TRBV5-1|.|TRBJ1-2
CASSLAAANYGYTF
TGCGCCAGCAGCTTGGCGGCAGCTAACTATGGCTACACCTTC
>few|TRBV6-6|.|TRBJ1-2
CASRLPRAGYGYTF
TGTGCCAGCAGGCTCCCGAGGGCGGGCTATGGCTACACCTTC
>.|TRBV5-1|.|TRBJ1-4
CASSLALGSNEKLFF
TGCGCCAGCAGCTTGGCCCTGGGATCTAATGAAAAACTGTTTTTT
>.|TRBV23-1|.|TRBJ2-3
CASISADTQYF
TGCGCCAGCATCTCTGCAGATACGCAGTATTTT
>few|TRBV7-9|TRBD1|TRBJ2-1
CASTGGFVNEQFF
TGTGCCTCGACAGGGGGGTTTGTAAATGAGCAGTTCTTC
>.|TRBV5-6|.|TRBJ2-7
CASSTLSTAHEQYF
TGTGCCAGCAGCACCTTGAGTACGGCACACGAGCAGTACTTC
>.|TRBV27|.|TRBJ1-4
CASSFGGREYEKLFF
TGTGCCAGCAGTTTCGGGGGCAGGGAATATGAAAAACTGTTTTTT
>.|TRBV2|.|TRBJ1-6
CAKRAASYNSPLHF
TGTGCCAAGAGGGCGGCTTCATATAATTCACCCCTCCACTTT
>.|TRBV4-1|TRBD2|TRBJ2-1
CASRSRLAGYNEQFF
TGCGCCAGCCGATCCAGACTAGCGGGATACAATGAGCAGTTCTTC
>.|TRBV28|TRBD1|TRBJ2-3
CASSYGQASTDTQYF
TGTGCCAGCAGTTACGGACAGGCTAGCACAGATACGCAGTATTTT
>.|TRBV9|.|TRBJ2-3
CASSVVGLGSTDTQYF
TGTGCCAGCAGCGTAGTGGGACTCGGTAGCACAGATACGCAGTATTTT
>.|TRBV7-2|.|TRBJ2-3
CASSLGQLGDTQYF
TGTGCCAGCAGCTTAGGTCAGTTAGGAGATACGCAGTATTTT
>.|TRBV9|TRBD1|TRBJ2-2
CASSVDRGLSGELFF
TGTGCCAGCAGCGTAGACAGGGGGCTTAGCGGGGAGCTGTTTTTT
>.|TRBV5-8|TRBD1|TRBJ1-2
CASSLQGQGAGGYTF
TGTGCCAGCAGCTTGCAAGGACAGGGGGCAGGTGGCTACACCTTC
>.|TRBV6-5|TRBD1|TRBJ1-2
CASAQGAYYGYTF
TGTGCCAGCGCCCAGGGGGCTTACTATGGCTACACCTTC
>large|TRBV6-5|.|TRBJ1-4
CASTSNRAKGEKLFF
TGTGCCAGCACTTCGAACAGGGCTAAGGGTGAAAAACTGTTTTTT
>.|TRBV4-1|.|TRBJ1-1
CASSQDPRDYTEAFF
TGCGCCAGCAGCCAAGACCCCAGGGACTACACTGAAGCTTTCTTT
>.|TRBV7-6|.|TRBJ2-1
CASSLRRDYNEQFF
TGTGCCAGCAGCTTACGCAGGGACTACAATGAGCAGTTCTTC
>.|TRBV10-3|.|TRBJ2-3
CAINVGGSTDTQYF
TGTGCCATCAACGTCGGCGGTAGCACAGATACGCAGTATTTT
>few|TRBV28|.|TRBJ1-1
CASSPRTEAFF
TGTGCCAGCAGTCCCAGGACTGAAGCTTTCTTT
>.|TRBV13|.|TRBJ2-2
CASSLTGELFF
TGTGCCAGCAGCTTAACCGGGGAGCTGTTTTTT
>.|TRBV6-6|.|TRBJ2-1
CASSYLISEINNEQFF
TGTGCCAGCAGTTACCTCATTAGCGAGATCAACAATGAGCAGTTCTTC
>.|TRBV25-1|.|TRBJ2-2
CATGDGTDNTGELFF
TGTGCCACGGGGGACGGGACAGACAACACCGGGGAGCTGTTTTTT
>.|TRBV6-1|TRBD1|TRBJ2-5
CASHDRGRGETQYF
TGTGCCAGTCACGACAGGGGCAGGGGAGAGACCCAGTACTTC
>once|TRBV12-5|TRBD1|TRBJ1-2
CASGLFPFPGQDRGYTF
TGTGCTAGTGGCTTGTTCCCCTTTCCGGGACAGGATCGCGGCTACACCTTC
>few|TRBV19|.|TRBJ1-5
CASSINGGNQPQHF
TGTGCCAGTAGTATAAACGGGGGCAATCAGCCCCAGCATTTT
>few|TRBV7-2|TRBD2|TRBJ2-1
CASSFLGLAGDNEQFF
TGTGCCAGCAGCTTCTTGGGACTAGCGGGAGATAATGAGCAGTTCTTC
>.|TRBV10-2|TRBD1|TRBJ1-1
CASSESRGPLAEAFF
TGCGCCAGCAGTGAGTCAAGGGGGCCCCTAGCTGAAGCTTTCTTT
>.|TRBV7-2|.|TRBJ1-4
CASSLYLNEKLFF
TGTGCCAGCAGCCTTTATTTAAATGAAAAACTGTTTTTT
>.|TRBV21-1|.|TRBJ1-5
CASSKVGDLRGGYYSNQPQHF
TGTGCCAGCAGCAAAGTAGGAGACCTTAGGGGGGGATACTATAGCAATCAGCCCCAGCATTTT
>.|TRBV5-6|TRBD1|TRBJ1-3
CASSRRGQGAVGPGNTIYF
TGTGCCAGCAGCCGCCGCGGACAGGGGGCGGTAGGCCCTGGAAACACCATATATTTT